This T cell receptor beta chain is drawn from a study of blood T cell repertoires in COVID-19. Study-level information: The United States, Italy and Spain were the sources of the acute and convalescent COVID-19 samples.

Method: immunoSEQ multiplex PCR; TCRdb's copy keeps in-frame clones and lacks some. The data hold 250,000 or so clones, with about four fifths observed a single time. With V trimmed by 7 bases and J by 6 bases, 11 bases remained unmatched. The CDR3 length is 14 residues. CDR1 and CDR2 from the germline V gene are SQVTM and ANQGSEA. Enrollees, about 18 to 100 years old, lived in about two dozen US areas. J is TRBJ2-3 and V is TRBV29-1; 9 bases map to TRBD1. Input material: PBMCs or T cells enriched from blood (not recorded which). The sequence derives from a middle-aged woman who had been exposed to COVID-19. The CDR3 bases are TGCAGCGCCGGACGGACAGGGGTCCGCGATACGCAGTATTTT. This gives the protein CSAGRTGVRDTQYF.